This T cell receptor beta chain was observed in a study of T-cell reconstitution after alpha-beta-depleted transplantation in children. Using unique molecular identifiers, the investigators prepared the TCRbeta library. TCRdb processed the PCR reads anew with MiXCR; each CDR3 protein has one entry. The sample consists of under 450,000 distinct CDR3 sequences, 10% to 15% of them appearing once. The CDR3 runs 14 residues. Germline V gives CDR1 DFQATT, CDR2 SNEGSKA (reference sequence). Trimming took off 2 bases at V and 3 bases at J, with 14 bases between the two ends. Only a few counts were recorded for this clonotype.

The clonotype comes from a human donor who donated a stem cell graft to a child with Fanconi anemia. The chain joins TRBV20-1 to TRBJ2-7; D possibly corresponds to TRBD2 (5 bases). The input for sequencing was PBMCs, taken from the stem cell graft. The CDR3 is CSARTRESFYEQYV. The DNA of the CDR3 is TGCAGTGCTAGAACGAGGGAGAGTTTCTACGAGCAGTACGTC.